The 27 T cell receptor beta chains below were found in one sample sequenced in a study of cytomegalovirus exposure and HLA in healthy donors. TCRdb's copy holds only in-frame clones and misses some; the assay was immunoSEQ multiplex PCR. The sample yields hundreds of thousands of clones, 86% seen once. The sample was PBMCs. The receptors were sampled from a woman between 18 and 29 years old in good health and CMV-seronegative.

The rearrangement joins TRBV5-1 to TRBJ1-2, with a weak D call TRBD1 (6 bases). V dropped 4 bases and J dropped 2 bases, with 21 bases sitting between them. CDR1 and CDR2 from the germline V gene are SGHRS and YFSETQ. This CDR3 comprises 17 residues. The CDR3 protein is CASSIQGHATINYGYTF. In nucleotides, the CDR3 is TGCGCCAGCAGCATACAGGGACACGCCACAATCAACTATGGCTACACCTTC.

The V and J genes are TRBV14 and TRBJ1-6, with a possible D match to TRBD1 (6 bases). Germline V CDR1 and CDR2: SGHDN, FVKESK. The CDR3 extends over 15 amino acids. V was trimmed by 4 bases and J by 14 bases, leaving 21 bases between them. CDR3 loop: CASSPAPTGSGALHF. CDR3 sequence (DNA): TGTGCCAGCAGCCCCGCCCCTACAGGGAGTGGGGCCCTCCACTTT.

The V and J genes are TRBV29-1 and TRBJ2-7; tentatively, D is TRBD1 (6 bases). The CDR3 spans 12 residues. V lost 4 bases, J lost 3 bases, and 10 bases lay in between. From germline, CDR1 is SQVTM and CDR2 ANQGSEA. The CDR3 DNA reads TGCAGCGTTGTGGTAGGGGGCTACGAGCAGTACTTC. Protein sequence: CSVVVGGYEQYF.

V usage is TRBV4-1 and J usage is TRBJ1-6; the match to TRBD1 covers 7 bases. The length of the CDR3 is 16 residues. V dropped 6 bases and J dropped 3; count of bases not matched to a gene: 8. Germline V lookup: CDR1 MGHRA, CDR2 YSYEKL. Written as DNA, the CDR3 is TGCGCCAGCAGTAGAACAGGGGTTGACTATAATTCACCCCTCCACTTT. Translating it yields CASSRTGVDYNSPLHF.

This clone has a single count. The chain links TRBV7-8 to TRBJ2-7, with TRBD2 matching 8 bases. The V gene end was trimmed by 3 bases and the J gene end by 4 bases; junction bases not matched to a gene: 11. The CDR3 extends over 16 amino acids. In germline, CDR1 is SGHVS, CDR2 FQNEAQ. CDR3 in DNA: TGTGCCAGCAGCTTTGTACTAGCGGAGAAATTTTACGAGCAGTACTTC. It translates to CASSFVLAEKFYEQYF.

This clone was observed a single time. The CDR3 DNA reads as TGTGCCAGCAGCCAGACGACAGGGGAGGGCTATGGCTACACCTTC. Its translation is CASSQTTGEGYGYTF. This sequence joins TRBV21-1 and TRBJ1-2; TRBD1, as called in the table, went unchecked against the DNA. TRBV21-1 is a recognized pseudogene. This CDR3 is 15 amino acids long.

This clone was seen a single time. V usage is TRBV27 and J usage is TRBJ2-1, with D possibly TRBD1 on 7 matching bases. The CDR3 covers 17 residues. Per germline, CDR1 MNHEY and CDR2 SMNVEV (reference sequence). Trimming removed 3 bases from V and 9 bases from J, with 24 bases in between. CDR3 in DNA: TGTGCCAGCAGTTTGGTGGAGGGGGCCGTTGGGTGGAGTGAGCAGTTCTTC. The encoded protein is CASSLVEGAVGWSEQFF.

This chain joins TRBV19 and TRBJ1-2; 8 bases align to TRBD1. With 3 bases clipped from V and 7 bases from J, the junction kept 10 bases outside the gene matches. The CDR3 is 15 residues long. Germline lookup yields CDR1 LNHDA and CDR2 SQIVND (reference sequence). CDR3 DNA: TGTGCCAGTAGTATCCCCCCTGGGACAGGATCTGGCTACACCTTC. Translated: CASSIPPGTGSGYTF.

The chain links TRBV5-6 to TRBJ1-2, with 12 bases aligning to TRBD1. Germline V gene lookup returns CDR1 SGHDT and CDR2 YYEEEE. The CDR3 covers 14 residues. The ends lost 3 bases at V and 7 bases at J; junction bases unmatched: 4. CDR3 sequence (DNA): TGTGCCAGCAGCTCCGGGACAGGGGGCTTTGGCTACACCTTC. Protein: CASSSGTGGFGYTF.

V gene TRBV4-1 combines with J gene TRBJ1-1; tentative D call: TRBD1 (5 bases). The ends were cut back, 5 bases at V and 4 bases at J, with 26 bases in the middle. The CDR3 sequence is 18 residues long. CDR1 is MGHRA, CDR2 YSYEKL, per germline. The DNA of the CDR3 is TGCGCCAGCAGCTCTGATGGGCGGGACGGGGCCGTAAGCACTGAAGCTTTCTTT. Translating gives CASSSDGRDGAVSTEAFF.

This chain connects TRBV28 to TRBJ1-4; TRBD1 matches at 9 bases. Germline CDR1 reads MDHEN; CDR2 reads SYDVKM. The CDR3 spans 14 residues. Losses at the gene ends were 5 bases for V and 8 bases for J; bases not matched to a gene: 6. CDR3 region: CASSGDRASEKLFF. The CDR3 nucleotides are TGTGCCAGCAGTGGGGACAGGGCTTCCGAAAAACTGTTTTTT.

This clone occurred a few times. This sequence joins TRBV7-6 and TRBJ1-1; no reliable D call. This CDR3 has 13 amino acids. Germline V gene sequence: CDR1 SGHVS, CDR2 FNYEAQ. V lost 5 bases and J 11 bases, leaving 18 bases between the germline ends. DNA for the CDR3: TGTGCCAGCAGCCCGGAGGTGGCAGAACGGGCTTTCTTT. Translating it yields CASSPEVAERAFF. Complete variable domain (other parts from reference TRBV7-6 and TRBJ1-1): GAGVSQSPRYKVTKRGQDVALRCDPISGHVSLYWYRQALGQGPEFLTYFNYEAQQDKSGLPNDRFSAERPEGSISTLTIQRTEQRDSAMYRCASSPEVAERAFFGQGTRLTVV.

This clone has just one count. This chain joins TRBV5-1 and TRBJ2-1, with D tentatively TRBD2 (6 bases). The CDR3 covers 16 residues. CDR1 and CDR2 from the germline V gene are SGHRS and YFSETQ. The V end lost 1 base, the J end lost 6 bases, and 17 bases lay between the germline ends. The CDR3 sequence is CASSLIGGRGSNEQFF. The CDR3, as DNA: TGCGCCAGCAGCTTGATCGGCGGACGGGGGAGCAATGAGCAGTTCTTC.

CDR3 residues: CASSLGSGASYEQYF. As DNA, the CDR3 is TGTGCCAGCAGTCTAGGGAGCGGTGCCTCCTACGAGCAGTACTTC. The gene calls are TRBV27 and TRBJ2-7; tentative D call: TRBD2 (5 bases). CDR1 and CDR2 from the germline V gene are MNHEY and SMNVEV (reference sequence). The CDR3 spans 15 residues. V was clipped by 5 bases and J by 0 bases, with 14 bases between them.

The chain has TRBV13 and TRBJ2-4; 14 nucleotides match TRBD2. The CDR3 extends over 18 amino acids. V dropped 3 bases and J dropped 1; count of bases not matched to a gene: 5. Germline V gene lookup returns CDR1 PRHDT and CDR2 FYEKMQ (reference sequence). CDR3 in DNA: TGTGCCAGCAGCTTCCGGACTAGCGGGGGGAGGGCCAAAAACATTCAGTACTTC. It specifies CASSFRTSGGRAKNIQYF.

The chain employs TRBV2 and TRBJ2-7; D remains ambiguous. Germline assignment: CDR1 SNHLY and CDR2 FYNNEI. V lost 6 bases and J 9 bases, leaving 12 bases between the germline ends. This CDR3 comprises 11 residues. CDR3 nucleotide sequence: TGTGCCAGCAGGCAATCGGAGTGGCAGTACTTC. Translated: CASRQSEWQYF. The whole variable domain, remainder taken from reference TRBV2 and TRBJ2-7, is EPEVTQTPSHQVTQMGQEVILRCVPISNHLYFYWYRQILGQKVEFLVSFYNNEISEKSEIFDDQFSVERPDGSNFTLKIRSTKLEDSAMYFCASRQSEWQYFGPGTRLTVT.

This chain uses TRBV7-9 with TRBJ1-2, with 8 positions matching TRBD1. V was clipped by 5 bases and J by 4 bases; unmatched bases: 3. The CDR3 has 13 residues. Germline V lookup: CDR1 SEHNR, CDR2 FQNEAQ (reference sequence). The CDR3 spells CASSTTGGYGYTF. The CDR3 DNA is TGTGCCAGCAGCACTACAGGGGGCTATGGCTACACCTTC.

The chain combines TRBV30 with TRBJ1-5; tentative D call: TRBD1 (6 bases). CDR3 length: 13 residues. V gave up 0 bases and J gave up 5 bases, with 8 bases separating them. Germline V gives CDR1 GTSNPN, CDR2 SVGIG (reference sequence). CDR3: CAWSVDSHQPQHF. In DNA form, the CDR3 reads TGTGCCTGGAGTGTGGACAGCCATCAGCCCCAGCATTTT.

The sample holds one count of this clone. The chain combines TRBV1 with TRBJ2-7; the DNA was not compared with TRBD2, the D call given in the table. TRBV1 is a recognized pseudogene. The CDR3 consists of 13 residues. CDR3 region: CTSSLGLVYEQYF. CDR3 DNA: TGCACCAGCAGCCTTGGACTGGTCTACGAGCAGTACTTC.

To note about this clone: The sample contains more than one DNA sequence encoding this CDR3. This chain's CDR3 is CASSGTGESYEQYF. The CDR3 region has the DNA TGTGCCAGCAGTGGGACAGGGGAATCCTACGAGCAGTACTTC. The chain carries TRBV28 and TRBJ2-7, with TRBD1 identical over 10 bases. V was clipped by 5 bases and J by 1 base; unmatched bases: 2. CDR3 length: 14 amino acids. Germline values: CDR1 MDHEN, CDR2 SYDVKM.

This clone was found once. V gene TRBV18 combines with J gene TRBJ2-7; TRBD2 might be the D (6 bases). The CDR3 contains 16 residues. The ends were cut back, 6 bases at V and 2 bases at J, with 20 bases in the middle. CDR1 is KGHSH and CDR2 is LQKENI in the germline V gene. DNA for the CDR3: TGTGCCAGCTCCCCAAGACAACTAGCTTCTCCCTACGAGCAGTACTTC. Protein product: CASSPRQLASPYEQYF. The whole variable domain, filled in from reference TRBV18 and TRBJ2-7, reads NAGVMQNPRHLVRRRGQEARLRCSPMKGHSHVYWYRQLPEEGLKFMVYLQKENIIDESGMPKERFSAEFPKEGPSILRIQQVVRGDSAAYFCASSPRQLASPYEQYFGPGTRLTVT.

This sequence joins TRBV5-1 and TRBJ2-7, with TRBD2 matching 7 bases. V lost 4 bases, J lost 5 bases, and 6 bases stayed unmatched. In germline, CDR1 is SGHRS, CDR2 YFSETQ. The CDR3 is 13 residues long. The CDR3 sequence: CASSATSFHEQYF. DNA for the CDR3: TGCGCCAGCAGCGCGACTAGCTTCCACGAGCAGTACTTC. Together with reference TRBV5-1 and TRBJ2-7, the CDR3 gives the full variable domain: KAGVTQTPRYLIKTRGQQVTLSCSPISGHRSVSWYQQTPGQGLQFLFEYFSETQRNKGNFPGRFSGRQFSNSRSEMNVSTLELGDSALYLCASSATSFHEQYFGPGTRLTVT.

The V gene is TRBV19, the J gene TRBJ2-1; 14 positions match TRBD2. CDR3 length: 15 residues. J gave up 7 bases and V 4 bases, and 3 bases lay outside the gene matches. CDR1 is LNHDA and CDR2 is SQIVND in the germline V gene (reference sequence). CDR3 nucleotide sequence: TGTGCCAGTAGTACCGGGACTAGCGGGAGTAATGAGCAGTTCTTC. It specifies CASSTGTSGSNEQFF.

CDR3 amino acids: CSVEPRGAPHNEQFF. CDR3 in DNA: TGCAGCGTTGAACCCAGGGGCGCCCCACACAATGAGCAGTTCTTC. J is TRBJ2-1 and V is TRBV29-1, with D possibly TRBD1 on 6 matching bases. Germline assignment: CDR1 SQVTM and CDR2 ANQGSEA. CDR3 length: 15 residues. Trimming left V 2 bases short and J 5 bases short, with 16 bases between.

This clone was seen just once. The gene calls are TRBV28 and TRBJ1-4, with no clear D. The CDR3 loop spans 11 amino acids. CDR1 is MDHEN, CDR2 SYDVKM, per germline. V lost 7 bases, J lost 3 bases, and 3 bases lay in between. CDR3 in amino acids: CASTANEKLFF. Here the CDR3 DNA reads TGTGCCAGCACTGCTAATGAAAAACTGTTTTTT.

The V and J genes are TRBV30 and TRBJ1-4; TRBD1 is a possible D gene (5 bases). The germline V and J ends were trimmed by 0 bases and 8 bases, with 16 bases remaining between them. This CDR3 has 15 residues. CDR1 is GTSNPN, CDR2 SVGIG, per germline (reference sequence). Written as DNA, the CDR3 is TGTGCCTGGAGTGTAATACCGGACCGGGGGGAAAAACTGTTTTTT. This sequence encodes CAWSVIPDRGEKLFF.

The chain recombines TRBV2 with TRBJ1-2, with D possibly being TRBD1 (5 bases). This CDR3 comprises 17 residues. Germline V gene data show CDR1 as SNHLY and CDR2 as FYNNEI. V was clipped by 0 bases and J by 10 bases, with 24 bases between them. CDR3 coding DNA: TGTGCCAGCAGTGAAGCTCTGACGGGGGAAGGGAATGTTATCTACACCTTC. Its translation is CASSEALTGEGNVIYTF.